One sample yielded the 31 T cell receptor beta chains listed below, sequenced in a study of beta chain features in type 1 diabetes. Sequenced material consisted of expressed TCRB transcripts (all of the isolated RNA was reverse transcribed). TCRdb's table, derived via immunoSEQ multiplex PCR, lists solely in-frame clones and lacks some. The profile covers about 640,000 clones, with around 12% appearing a single time and 0.095% to 0.15% taken by the ten largest. The study's findings and limits: Type 1 diabetes patients had moderately but significantly shorter TCRB CDR3s in all four CD4+ subsets.

These TCRs' antigens remain unknown. Sequencing was done on a sample of naive CD4+ T cells from blood. The receptors derive from a man aged 30 to 45 with type 1 diabetes.

This clone appeared a few times. The V call is TRBV5-1, the J call TRBJ2-3; D remains ambiguous. Germline values: CDR1 SGHRS, CDR2 YFSETQ. The CDR3 consists of 15 residues. Trimming pared 5 bases from V and 1 base from J, leaving 14 bases between. The CDR3 DNA reads TGCGCCAGCAGGAGAGGAACCTCTGGCACAGATACGCAGTATTTT. Amino acids: CASRRGTSGTDTQYF.

The chain combines TRBV7-2 with TRBJ2-3; D gene uncertain. The CDR3 consists of 14 residues. The V gene lost 1 base and the J gene lost 8 bases, with 13 bases spanning the gap. Germline V CDR1 and CDR2: SGHTA, FQGNSA. The CDR3 DNA reads as TGTGCCAGCAGCTTAGGGCCGTCAGACGGTACGCAGTATTTT. It translates to CASSLGPSDGTQYF.

The chain recombines TRBV18 with TRBJ2-5; D is ambiguous. Germline V gene data show CDR1 as KGHSH and CDR2 as LQKENI. V dropped 8 bases and J dropped 1 base, with 14 bases sitting between them. The CDR3 is made up of 14 amino acids. Written as DNA, the CDR3 is TGTGCCAGCCAAGAGACCCACACCCAAGAGACCCAGTACTTC. It yields the protein CASQETHTQETQYF.

To note about this clone: Relative to the germline gene, one junction end is altered; a read error may explain this. The genes are TRBV10-3 and TRBJ2-3, with a possible D match to TRBD1 (5 bases). The CDR3 length is 16 residues. In germline, CDR1 is ENHRY, CDR2 SYGVKD. This CDR3 reads CAISESQVSSTDTQYF. The CDR3 coding sequence is TGTGCCATCAGCGAGTCACAGGTCTCTAGCACAGATACGCAGTATTTT.

The V call is TRBV29-1, the J call TRBJ1-6, with 7 nucleotides matching TRBD1. From germline, CDR1 is SQVTM and CDR2 ANQGSEA. This CDR3 comprises 13 residues. V was clipped by 7 bases and J by 7 bases; unmatched bases: 7. The CDR3 spells CSASGDSNSPLHF. The CDR3 DNA is TGCAGCGCTAGTGGGGACAGCAATTCACCCCTCCACTTT.

The chain recombines TRBV7-3 with TRBJ2-7; D possibly matches TRBD1 or TRBD2 (5 bases each). Germline CDR1 reads SGHTA; CDR2 reads FQGTGA. V was shortened by 2 bases and J by 5 bases, with 16 bases between the two germline ends. This CDR3 has 15 amino acids. Here the CDR3 reads CASSLSLEGYNEQYF. In DNA, the CDR3 is TGTGCCAGCAGCTTATCCTTAGAGGGGTACAACGAGCAGTACTTC.

This clone was counted only a few times. The chain employs TRBV29-1 and TRBJ2-1, with 7 bases aligning to TRBD1. CDR1 is SQVTM and CDR2 is ANQGSEA in the germline V gene. The V gene end was trimmed by 7 bases and the J gene end by 0 bases; junction bases not matched to a gene: 3. The CDR3 sequence is 13 residues long. Here the CDR3 DNA reads TGCAGCGCGGGACAGTACTCCTACAATGAGCAGTTCTTC. Its protein product is CSAGQYSYNEQFF.

The rearrangement joins TRBV4-3 to TRBJ2-3; D might be TRBD2 (6 bases). Trimming stripped 1 base from V and 2 bases from J, with 13 bases between. This CDR3 is 16 amino acids long. CDR1 is LGHNA and CDR2 is YSLEER in the germline V gene. In DNA form, the CDR3 reads TGCGCCAGCAGCCAAGCTTGGGCGGGGACCACAGATACGCAGTATTTT. It encodes CASSQAWAGTTDTQYF.

The DNA for the CDR3 is TGTGCCAGTAGTTCGGTCCAGGGCGCGGATACGCAGTATTTT. It yields the protein CASSSVQGADTQYF. The chain joins TRBV19 to TRBJ2-3, with D tentatively TRBD1 (5 bases). This CDR3 has 14 residues. Germline values: CDR1 LNHDA, CDR2 SQIVND (reference sequence). Between the trimmed V and J ends, which lost 5 bases and 6 bases, there was a span of 15 bases.

The chain uses TRBV30 and TRBJ1-2; weak D call: TRBD1 (5 bases). V lost 3 bases and J lost 1, with 12 bases in between. From germline, CDR1 is GTSNPN and CDR2 SVGIG (reference sequence). The CDR3 is made up of 14 amino acids. The CDR3 DNA reads as TGTGCCTGGAGCCCGGGGGTTGGTAACTATGGCTACACCTTC. The encoded protein is CAWSPGVGNYGYTF.

This clone has a handful of counts. J is TRBJ2-5 and V is TRBV6-5; TRBD1 agrees at 7 bases. Germline loops: CDR1 MNHEY, CDR2 SVGAGI. J gave up 5 bases and V 6 bases, and 9 bases lay outside the gene matches. The CDR3 runs to 14 residues. DNA of the CDR3: TGTGCCAGCAGGGGACAGACCCAAGGGGAGACCCAGTACTTC. This gives the protein CASRGQTQGETQYF.

The V gene is TRBV7-9, the J gene TRBJ1-5, with 10 bases fitting TRBD1. V lost 4 bases and J lost 3; bases outside the gene matches: 12. CDR3 length: 18 amino acids. Germline loops: CDR1 SEHNR, CDR2 FQNEAQ (reference sequence). The CDR3 protein is CASSSLPGQGTLNQPQHF. As DNA, the CDR3 is TGTGCCAGCAGCTCTCTCCCGGGACAGGGGACTCTCAATCAGCCCCAGCATTTT. Full variable domain (outside the CDR3, taken from reference TRBV7-9 and TRBJ1-5): DTGVSQNPRHKITKRGQNVTFRCDPISEHNRLYWYRQTLGQGPEFLTYFQNEAQLEKSRLLSDRFSAERPKGSFSTLEIQRTEQGDSAMYLCASSSLPGQGTLNQPQHFGDGTRLSIL.

This clone was found a few times. The rearrangement uses TRBV7-9 and TRBJ1-2, with D unclear. Germline V CDR1 and CDR2: SEHNR, FQNEAQ (reference sequence). There are 13 residues in the CDR3. V lost 6 bases and J lost 4, with 12 bases in between. CDR3 region: CASSSSPSYGYTF. The CDR3 DNA is TGTGCCAGCAGTTCAAGTCCCTCCTATGGCTACACCTTC.

This clone was detected only a few times. J is TRBJ2-3 and V is TRBV5-6; 9 bases agree with TRBD1. Germline trimming cut 4 bases from V and 3 bases from J; bases unmatched to any gene: 9. Per the germline V gene, CDR1 is SGHDT and CDR2 is YYEEEE. CDR3 length equals 16 residues. The CDR3: CASSQRIQGATDTQYF. For the CDR3, the DNA is TGTGCCAGCAGCCAAAGAATACAGGGGGCTACAGATACGCAGTATTTT.

This clone was observed a handful of times. The chain recombines TRBV18 with TRBJ1-6, with D unclear. CDR3 size: 13 residues. Germline V lookup: CDR1 KGHSH, CDR2 LQKENI. Trimming stripped 5 bases from V and 8 bases from J, with 10 bases between. DNA of the CDR3: TGTGCCAGCTCAGGCAGTGGGGATTCACCCCTCCACTTT. Translated, it gives CASSGSGDSPLHF.

In its sample, this clone was seen a few times. The chain recombines TRBV15 with TRBJ2-2; D possibly corresponds to TRBD2 (5 bases). There are 15 residues in the CDR3. Trimming removed 5 bases at V and 1 base at J, with 11 bases between. Germline V gene lookup returns CDR1 LNHNV and CDR2 YYDKDF (reference sequence). The CDR3 DNA sequence: TGTGCCACCAGCGCGGGCCGCTTGAACACCGGGGAGCTGTTTTTT. It translates to CATSAGRLNTGELFF.

This clone was observed a handful of times. The V call is TRBV29-1, the J call TRBJ2-6; 7 positions agree with TRBD1. This CDR3 has 17 residues. Per germline, CDR1 SQVTM and CDR2 ANQGSEA. The J segment lost 0 bases and the V segment lost 7 bases, leaving 12 bases of the junction unmatched. Here the CDR3 DNA reads TGCAGCGCTGGATCGGGACAGCGAAGCTCTGGGGCCAACGTCCTGACTTTC. Encoded protein: CSAGSGQRSSGANVLTF. Full variable domain (outside the CDR3, taken from reference TRBV29-1 and TRBJ2-6): SAVISQKPSRDICQRGTSLTIQCQVDSQVTMMFWYRQQPGQSLTLIATANQGSEATYESGFVIDKFPISRPNLTFSTLTVSNMSPEDSSIYLCSAGSGQRSSGANVLTFGAGSRLTVL.

This clone occurred a few times. The chain employs TRBV29-1 and TRBJ1-1; the D gene is possibly TRBD1 (6 bases). V lost 4 bases and J 8 bases, leaving 20 bases between the germline ends. Germline CDR1 reads SQVTM; CDR2 reads ANQGSEA. The CDR3 loop spans 14 amino acids. The CDR3 DNA is TGCAGCGTTGCCGCGGGACACGGGCAAGGAGAAGCTTTCTTT. Its translation is CSVAAGHGQGEAFF.

V and J are TRBV18 and TRBJ1-2; unclear D gene. CDR3 length: 16 residues. The germline V gene has CDR1 KGHSH and CDR2 LQKENI. V was trimmed by 1 base and J by 0 bases, leaving 12 bases between them. The CDR3 loop is CASSPRSDSSNYGYTF. DNA of the CDR3: TGTGCCAGCTCACCACGCTCAGACTCGTCTAACTATGGCTACACCTTC.

The V gene is TRBV9, the J gene TRBJ1-6; D perhaps matches TRBD1 (6 bases). The germline gives CDR1 SGDLS, CDR2 YYNGEE. This CDR3 is built from 15 residues. Trimming took 1 base from V and 14 from J, leaving 19 bases between them. CDR3 in amino acids: CASSVQEGLRGALHF. The CDR3 bases are TGTGCCAGCAGCGTACAGGAGGGCCTCAGGGGAGCCCTCCACTTT. Full variable domain (outside the CDR3, taken from reference TRBV9 and TRBJ1-6): DSGVTQTPKHLITATGQRVTLRCSPRSGDLSVYWYQQSLDQGLQFLIQYYNGEERAKGNILERFSAQQFPDLHSELNLSSLELGDSALYFCASSVQEGLRGALHFGNGTRLTVT.

This clone was counted once. The genes are TRBV2 and TRBJ1-1; perhaps TRBD1 as D (5 bases). The CDR3 runs 12 residues. Germline V CDR1 and CDR2: SNHLY, FYNNEI. V dropped 7 bases and J dropped 8 bases, with 14 bases sitting between them. The CDR3 reads CASKSDDSEAFF. The DNA for the CDR3 is TGTGCCAGCAAAAGTGATGACAGCGAAGCTTTCTTT. The whole variable domain, remainder taken from reference TRBV2 and TRBJ1-1, is EPEVTQTPSHQVTQMGQEVILRCVPISNHLYFYWYRQILGQKVEFLVSFYNNEISEKSEIFDDQFSVERPDGSNFTLKIRSTKLEDSAMYFCASKSDDSEAFFGQGTRLTVV.

A few counts support this clone. The V gene is TRBV5-4, the J gene TRBJ2-1; 8 bases map to TRBD1. Germline V gene data show CDR1 as SGHNT and CDR2 as YYREEE (reference sequence). J was trimmed by 5 bases and V by 0 bases; bases with no gene match: 4. The CDR3 has 15 amino acids. In DNA form, the CDR3 reads TGTGCCAGCAGCTTGGCACAGGGGGGCCACAATGAGCAGTTCTTC. Residues: CASSLAQGGHNEQFF.

The chain joins TRBV27 to TRBJ2-1, with 11 bases aligning to TRBD2. CDR1 is MNHEY and CDR2 is SMNVEV in the germline V gene (reference sequence). V lost 4 bases to trimming and J lost 3 bases; unmatched junction nucleotides: 8. The CDR3 is 17 amino acids. The CDR3, as DNA: TGTGCCAGCAGTTATCGGATACTAGCGGGGGTCTACAATGAGCAGTTCTTC. It yields the protein CASSYRILAGVYNEQFF.

This clone was seen a handful of times. This chain joins TRBV30 and TRBJ1-2; 8 nucleotides align to TRBD1. J gave up 0 bases and V 3 bases, and 9 bases lay outside the gene matches. The CDR3 spans 16 residues. Germline V gives CDR1 GTSNPN, CDR2 SVGIG (reference sequence). Here the CDR3 DNA reads TGTGCCTGGAGGGCACGGGGGACAGGACCTAACTATGGCTACACCTTC. Residues: CAWRARGTGPNYGYTF.

The rearrangement links TRBV7-6 to TRBJ1-1; the D gene is possibly TRBD1 (5 bases). Deletions cut 1 base from V and 10 bases from J, with 19 bases between. The CDR3 runs 15 residues. Germline V lookup: CDR1 SGHVS, CDR2 FNYEAQ. This CDR3 is CASSLEVDSPRGAFF. Written as DNA, the CDR3 is TGTGCCAGCAGCTTAGAGGTTGACAGCCCTCGTGGAGCTTTCTTT.

This clone has only a few counts. This chain connects TRBV7-9 to TRBJ2-5, with D perhaps matching TRBD2 (5 bases). Trimming pared 3 bases from V and 2 bases from J, leaving 19 bases between. Germline V gene sequence: CDR1 SEHNR, CDR2 FQNEAQ (reference sequence). This CDR3 comprises 17 residues. CDR3 loop: CASSLGVQYVLQETQYF. The CDR3 DNA is TGTGCCAGCAGCTTGGGAGTACAGTACGTCCTACAAGAGACCCAGTACTTC.

This clone was seen only a few times. The gene calls are TRBV7-2 and TRBJ2-5; D gene ambiguous. From germline, CDR1 is SGHTA and CDR2 FQGNSA. This CDR3 is 15 amino acids long. Trimming cost V 0 bases and J 2 bases, with 10 bases left between them. CDR3 DNA sequence: TGTGCCAGCAGCTTAGCGCTCGGGCGGCAAGAGACCCAGTACTTC. It specifies CASSLALGRQETQYF.

The gene calls are TRBV5-1 and TRBJ2-3, with D hard to call. The CDR3 has 11 amino acids. With 4 bases removed from V and 4 bases from J, the gap between germline ends came to 4 bases. Germline-derived CDR1 and CDR2 are SGHRS and YFSETQ. The CDR3 DNA is TGCGCCAGCAGCGCGGCAGATACGCAGTATTTT. Protein product: CASSAADTQYF.

Only a few counts were recorded for this clone. The V gene is TRBV7-8, the J gene TRBJ1-1, with TRBD1 identical over 8 bases. Germline CDR1 is SGHVS and CDR2 is FQNEAQ. This CDR3 contains 12 residues. After removal of 5 bases from V and 12 bases from J, the junction contained 8 bases not matched to a gene. The CDR3 DNA sequence: TGTGCCAGCAGCCCTCGGACAGGGTTGCCTTTCTTT. Its translation is CASSPRTGLPFF.

This chain uses TRBV9 with TRBJ1-6; D gene uncertain. Germline loops: CDR1 SGDLS, CDR2 YYNGEE. This CDR3 region has 13 residues. The ends were cut back, 4 bases at V and 7 bases at J, with 9 bases in the middle. CDR3 in amino acids: CASSTIGNSPLHF. DNA of the CDR3: TGTGCCAGCAGCACGATAGGGAATTCACCCCTCCACTTT.

This clone was observed a handful of times. The gene calls are TRBV7-8 and TRBJ2-5; D gene ambiguous. Germline V gene sequence: CDR1 SGHVS, CDR2 FQNEAQ. Trimming took off 1 base at V and 1 base at J, with 7 bases between the two ends. This CDR3 has 14 residues. The CDR3 DNA reads as TGTGCCAGCAGCTTAGGGCTAACCCAAGAGACCCAGTACTTC. Protein product: CASSLGLTQETQYF. Full variable domain (remainder filled in from reference TRBV7-8 and TRBJ2-5): GAGVSQSPRYKVAKRGQDVALRCDPISGHVSLFWYQQALGQGPEFLTYFQNEAQLDKSGLPSDRFFAERPEGSVSTLKIQRTQQEDSAVYLCASSLGLTQETQYFGPGTRLLVL.